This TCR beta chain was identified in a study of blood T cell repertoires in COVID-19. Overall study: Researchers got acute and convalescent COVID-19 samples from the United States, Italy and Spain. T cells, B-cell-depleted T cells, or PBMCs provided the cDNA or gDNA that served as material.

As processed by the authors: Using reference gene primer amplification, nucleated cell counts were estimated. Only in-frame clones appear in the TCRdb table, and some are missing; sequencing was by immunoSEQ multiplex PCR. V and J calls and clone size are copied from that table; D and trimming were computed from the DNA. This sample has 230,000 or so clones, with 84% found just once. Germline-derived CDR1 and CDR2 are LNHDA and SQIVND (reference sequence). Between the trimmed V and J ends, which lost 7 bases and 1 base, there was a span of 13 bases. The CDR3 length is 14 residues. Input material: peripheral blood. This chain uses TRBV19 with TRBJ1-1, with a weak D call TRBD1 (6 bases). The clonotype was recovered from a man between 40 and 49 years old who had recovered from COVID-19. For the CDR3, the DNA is TGTGCCAGTACGGACAGACCATCGAACACTGAAGCTTTCTTT. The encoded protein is CASTDRPSNTEAFF. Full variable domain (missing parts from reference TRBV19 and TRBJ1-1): DGGITQSPKYLFRKEGQNVTLSCEQNLNHDAMYWYRQDPGQGLRLIYYSQIVNDFQKGDIAEGYSVSREKKESFPLTVTSAQKNPTAFYLCASTDRPSNTEAFFGQGTRLTVV.